The entry below describes one T cell receptor beta chain. The record originates from a study of blood T cell repertoires in COVID-19. The overall study: COVID-19 samples, acute and convalescent, were from the United States, Italy and Spain. T cells, B-cell-depleted T cells, or PBMCs provided the cDNA or gDNA that served as material.

The germline V gene has CDR1 SGHRS and CDR2 YFSETQ. The V gene end was trimmed by 2 bases and the J gene end by 4 bases; junction bases not matched to a gene: 3. CDR3 length: 14 amino acids. As processed by the authors: The assay estimated nucleated cells by amplifying reference gene primers. Assay: immunoSEQ multiplex PCR; the TCRdb copy retains only in-frame clones and omits some. V and J calls plus clone size are reproduced from that table; the DNA served to infer D and trimming. The sample shows around 200,000 clones, 80% to 90% of them seen only once. Sample: peripheral blood. The rearrangement uses TRBV5-1 and TRBJ2-5; 9 nucleotides match TRBD1. This receptor was obtained from a man aged 50 or older with active or convalescent COVID-19. CDR3 nucleotides: TGCGCCAGCAGCTTTTCGACAGGGGGAGAGACCCAGTACTTC. This sequence encodes CASSFSTGGETQYF.